The entry below gives a single T cell receptor (beta chain) sequence along with its context. The table came from immunoSEQ multiplex PCR; TCRdb's copy has only in-frame clones and leaves some out. The sample records around 66,000 clones, about 92% being singletons. The data originate from a study of T cell changes during pregnancy in multiple sclerosis. The CDR3 spans 13 residues. The germline V gene encodes CDR1 SQVTM and CDR2 ANQGSEA. V trimming: 7 bases; J trimming: 0 bases; junction bases outside the gene matches: 5. The rearrangement uses TRBV29-1 and TRBJ1-1, with 7 bases matching TRBD1. Material: peripheral blood, obtained in the first trimester of pregnancy. This TCR was sampled from a female donor in good health, enrolled as a control in a pregnancy study. This chain's CDR3 is CSGTQGMNTEAFF. The CDR3 bases are TGCAGCGGCACACAGGGGATGAACACTGAAGCTTTCTTT. Combining the CDR3 with reference TRBV29-1 and TRBJ1-1 gives the whole variable domain SAVISQKPSRDICQRGTSLTIQCQVDSQVTMMFWYRQQPGQSLTLIATANQGSEATYESGFVIDKFPISRPNLTFSTLTVSNMSPEDSSIYLCSGTQGMNTEAFFGQGTRLTVV.